Listed below are T cell receptor beta chains from one sample, sequenced in a study of molecular identifiers for immune sequencing clone quantification. TCRdb re-derived calls from the PCR reads in MiXCR, one entry per CDR3 protein. The table has about 68,000 distinct CDR3 sequences, approximately 18% seen once; the top ten hold about 1.5%. Sample: naive CD8+ T cells from blood, with Jurkat cell RNA spiked in. Every receptor here comes from a human donor in good health. Some libraries in this study had Jurkat cell RNA spiked in. Each CDR3 is given with its conserved first and last residue. Each record gives: CDR3 protein, CDR3 DNA, V gene, J gene, D gene, clone size. The D gene is left open where the match is weak. Clone size is stated in some rows and not others, as once, few, many or a class when expanded.

cdr3_aa: CASSETGGYSPLHF
cdr3_nt: TGTGCCAGCAGTGAGACAGGGGGCTATTCACCCCTCCACTTT
v_call: TRBV2
j_call: TRBJ1-6
d_call: TRBD1
clone_size: NA

cdr3_aa: CANVVPDQETQYF
cdr3_nt: TGTGCCAACGTTGTCCCGGACCAAGAGACCCAGTACTTC
v_call: TRBV2
j_call: TRBJ2-5
d_call: NA
clone_size: NA

cdr3_aa: CASSPRSSGDPREQYF
cdr3_nt: TGTGCCAGCTCACCACGCTCTAGCGGGGACCCTAGGGAGCAGTACTTC
v_call: TRBV18
j_call: TRBJ2-7
d_call: TRBD2
clone_size: many

cdr3_aa: CASTQRGGPGELFF
cdr3_nt: TGTGCCAGCACCCAAAGGGGCGGGCCCGGGGAGCTGTTTTTT
v_call: TRBV6-5
j_call: TRBJ2-2
d_call: NA
clone_size: many

cdr3_aa: CASSGRTSGSFSEQFF
cdr3_nt: TGTGCCAGCAGCGGAAGAACTAGCGGGAGCTTTAGTGAGCAGTTCTTC
v_call: TRBV7-9
j_call: TRBJ2-1
d_call: TRBD2
clone_size: few

cdr3_aa: CASSLGLVGTGELFF
cdr3_nt: TGTGCCAGCAGCCTCGGGCTGGTGGGCACCGGGGAGCTGTTTTTT
v_call: TRBV6-2/TRBV6-3
j_call: TRBJ2-2
d_call: NA
clone_size: many

cdr3_aa: CASSWMTMINDEQFF
cdr3_nt: TGTGCCAGCAGCTGGATGACTATGATCAACGATGAGCAGTTCTTC
v_call: TRBV7-9
j_call: TRBJ2-1
d_call: NA
clone_size: once

cdr3_aa: CSARDLLASYNEQFF
cdr3_nt: TGCAGTGCTAGAGATCTGCTGGCCTCCTACAATGAGCAGTTCTTC
v_call: TRBV20-1
j_call: TRBJ2-1
d_call: NA
clone_size: NA

cdr3_aa: CASSLYVGSTYEQYF
cdr3_nt: TGTGCCAGCAGCTTATACGTGGGGTCAACCTACGAGCAGTACTTC
v_call: TRBV7-9
j_call: TRBJ2-7
d_call: NA
clone_size: many

cdr3_aa: CASSEIPGIYEQYF
cdr3_nt: TGTGCCAGCAGTGAAATCCCGGGGATCTACGAGCAGTACTTC
v_call: TRBV2
j_call: TRBJ2-7
d_call: NA
clone_size: NA

cdr3_aa: CAGSLMAETGGYEQYF
cdr3_nt: TGCGCCGGCAGCCTTATGGCCGAGACAGGGGGCTACGAGCAGTACTTC
v_call: TRBV4-1
j_call: TRBJ2-7
d_call: TRBD1
clone_size: NA

cdr3_aa: CASSRLLRGPYTEAFF
cdr3_nt: TGTGCCAGCAGCAGACTTCTCCGGGGGCCGTATACTGAAGCTTTCTTT
v_call: TRBV11-3
j_call: TRBJ1-1
d_call: NA
clone_size: many

cdr3_aa: CASSVGTSGIEQYF
cdr3_nt: TGTGCCAGCAGCGTAGGTACCTCCGGGATCGAGCAGTACTTC
v_call: TRBV9
j_call: TRBJ2-7
d_call: NA
clone_size: many

cdr3_aa: CASSPSPFEQYF
cdr3_nt: TGTGCCAGCAGCCCCTCCCCTTTTGAGCAGTACTTC
v_call: TRBV7-2
j_call: TRBJ2-7
d_call: NA
clone_size: many

cdr3_aa: CASSTQGGENTGELFF
cdr3_nt: TGTGCCAGCTCAACTCAGGGGGGGGAGAACACCGGGGAGCTGTTTTTT
v_call: TRBV7-9
j_call: TRBJ2-2
d_call: NA
clone_size: many

cdr3_aa: CATSEGTGGKKNTGELFF
cdr3_nt: TGTGCCACCAGTGAAGGGACAGGGGGCAAAAAAAACACCGGGGAGCTGTTTTTT
v_call: TRBV24-1
j_call: TRBJ2-2
d_call: TRBD1
clone_size: many

cdr3_aa: CASSPAGGTKEKLFF
cdr3_nt: TGTGCCAGCAGCCCAGCGGGGGGTACTAAGGAAAAACTGTTTTTT
v_call: TRBV9
j_call: TRBJ1-4
d_call: NA
clone_size: few

cdr3_aa: CASSESVPWGTEAFF
cdr3_nt: TGCGCCAGCAGTGAGAGTGTCCCCTGGGGCACTGAAGCTTTCTTT
v_call: TRBV10-2
j_call: TRBJ1-1
d_call: NA
clone_size: many

cdr3_aa: CSASAGSSGNTIYF
cdr3_nt: TGCAGTGCTAGTGCGGGGAGCTCTGGAAACACCATATATTTT
v_call: TRBV20-1
j_call: TRBJ1-3
d_call: NA
clone_size: many

cdr3_aa: CASSTGGAETTKNIQYF
cdr3_nt: TGTGCCAGTAGTACAGGGGGCGCCGAGACAACCAAAAACATTCAGTACTTC
v_call: TRBV19
j_call: TRBJ2-4
d_call: TRBD1
clone_size: many

cdr3_aa: CASSYSGTGFRETQYF
cdr3_nt: TGTGCCAGCAGTTACTCAGGGACAGGGTTCCGAGAGACCCAGTACTTC
v_call: TRBV6-5
j_call: TRBJ2-5
d_call: TRBD1
clone_size: many

cdr3_aa: CASSRLAGSSVRSDTQYF
cdr3_nt: TGTGCCAGCAGCAGACTAGCGGGAAGTTCGGTGCGGTCAGATACGCAGTATTTT
v_call: TRBV7-6
j_call: TRBJ2-3
d_call: TRBD2
clone_size: many

cdr3_aa: CSVLRQNTGELFF
cdr3_nt: TGCAGCGTCCTTCGGCAGAACACCGGGGAGCTGTTTTTT
v_call: TRBV29-1
j_call: TRBJ2-2
d_call: NA
clone_size: many

cdr3_aa: CASRTSGLTDTQYF
cdr3_nt: TGCGCCAGCAGAACTAGCGGACTCACAGATACGCAGTATTTT
v_call: TRBV10-2
j_call: TRBJ2-3
d_call: TRBD2
clone_size: many

cdr3_aa: CASSELSGTSTDTQYF
cdr3_nt: TGTGCCAGCAGTGAATTGAGCGGGACTAGCACAGATACGCAGTATTTT
v_call: TRBV6-1
j_call: TRBJ2-3
d_call: TRBD2
clone_size: many

cdr3_aa: CSVEERTTDTQYF
cdr3_nt: TGCAGCGTTGAAGAACGGACCACAGATACGCAGTATTTT
v_call: TRBV29-1
j_call: TRBJ2-3
d_call: NA
clone_size: many

cdr3_aa: CSVEEGRSHEQYF
cdr3_nt: TGCAGCGTTGAAGAGGGACGGTCCCACGAGCAGTACTTC
v_call: TRBV29-1
j_call: TRBJ2-7
d_call: NA
clone_size: many

cdr3_aa: CAISEGLAENQETQYF
cdr3_nt: TGTGCCATCAGTGAGGGATTAGCGGAGAACCAAGAGACCCAGTACTTC
v_call: TRBV10-3
j_call: TRBJ2-5
d_call: NA
clone_size: many

cdr3_aa: CASSPSSGPANTEAFF
cdr3_nt: TGTGCCAGCAGTCCCTCTTCTGGGCCCGCGAACACTGAAGCTTTCTTT
v_call: TRBV27
j_call: TRBJ1-1
d_call: NA
clone_size: NA